A single sample gave rise to the 27 T cell receptor beta chains below, sequenced in a study of CD8+ T cells in alopecia areata. Treatment here: oral pan-JAK inhibitor, 5-10 mg twice daily. After isolation, RNA underwent reverse transcription to generate cDNA as the sequencing template. The method was immunoSEQ multiplex PCR; TCRdb's version includes in-frame clones alone and lacks a portion of them. The table has fewer than 250,000 clones, roughly 40% seen once. The material sequenced was CD4+ T cells sorted from blood, taken around week 37, from a patient treated with tofacitinib. These receptors came from a human donor with alopecia areata.

The rearrangement links TRBV4-1 to TRBJ2-1; no reliable D call. Trimming removed 0 bases at V and 0 bases at J, with 15 bases between. The CDR3 runs to 18 residues. Germline assignment: CDR1 MGHRA and CDR2 YSYEKL. The CDR3 DNA is TGCGCCAGCAGCCAAGATTCCGTACCTAAACACTCCTACAATGAGCAGTTCTTC. The encoded protein is CASSQDSVPKHSYNEQFF.

This clone was observed a single time. This chain uses TRBV9 with TRBJ2-1; D possibly corresponds to TRBD2 (6 bases). The CDR3 contains 13 residues. The germline V gene encodes CDR1 SGDLS and CDR2 YYNGEE. V gave up 2 bases and J gave up 12 bases, with 15 bases separating them. The CDR3 DNA follows: TGTGCCAGCAGCGTTGACGGGGGTGAGCGGCAGTTCTTC. Its translation: CASSVDGGERQFF. The complete variable domain, with remaining parts taken from reference TRBV9 and TRBJ2-1, reads DSGVTQTPKHLITATGQRVTLRCSPRSGDLSVYWYQQSLDQGLQFLIQYYNGEERAKGNILERFSAQQFPDLHSELNLSSLELGDSALYFCASSVDGGERQFFGPGTRLTVL.

The gene calls are TRBV7-9 and TRBJ2-7; 9 bases agree with TRBD2. The germline V gene encodes CDR1 SEHNR and CDR2 FQNEAQ (reference sequence). CDR3 size: 18 residues. Losses at the gene ends were 5 bases for V and 0 bases for J; bases not matched to a gene: 14. The CDR3 coding sequence is TGTGCCAGCAGCCCTCATAGTAGCGGGAGACCCAGCTCCTACGAGCAGTACTTC. Amino acid sequence: CASSPHSSGRPSSYEQYF.

In this sample, this clone turned up a few times. The V gene is TRBV20-1, the J gene TRBJ2-2; the D is unclear. CDR1 and CDR2 (germline): DFQATT, SNEGSKA (reference sequence). The CDR3 totals 11 residues. Trimming removed 6 bases at V and 3 bases at J, with 5 bases between. The CDR3 region is CSATHTGELFF. DNA for the CDR3: TGCAGTGCCACACACACCGGGGAGCTGTTTTTT.

The chain joins TRBV4-3 to TRBJ1-2; D remains unclear. The V end was cut by 1 base, the J end by 0 bases, with 18 bases between. Per the germline V gene, CDR1 is LGHNA and CDR2 is YSLEER. The CDR3 covers 18 residues. CDR3 sequence reads: CASSQVGNTALANYGYTF. The CDR3 DNA reads TGCGCCAGCAGCCAAGTGGGAAATACAGCGTTAGCTAACTATGGCTACACCTTC.

The chain couples TRBV19 to TRBJ2-2; maybe TRBD2 (6 bases). The germline V gene encodes CDR1 LNHDA and CDR2 SQIVND (reference sequence). This CDR3 comprises 14 residues. V lost 7 bases and J 4 bases, leaving 13 bases between the germline ends. CDR3 region: CASTSGRFTGELFF. For the CDR3, the DNA is TGTGCCAGTACGAGCGGGCGGTTCACCGGGGAGCTGTTTTTT.

This sequence joins TRBV25-1 and TRBJ2-5; D unresolved. Germline lookup yields CDR1 MGHDK and CDR2 SYGVNS. V gave up 4 bases and J gave up 5 bases, with 17 bases separating them. The CDR3 is made up of 15 amino acids. The CDR3 sequence is CASSAPTGFLETQYF. The DNA for the CDR3 is TGTGCCAGCAGTGCCCCGACTGGCTTTTTGGAGACCCAGTACTTC.

Written as DNA, the CDR3 is TGTGCCAGCAGTTCTTGGGGAGCCGAAGCTTTCTTT. This codes for CASSSWGAEAFF. The genes are TRBV28 and TRBJ1-1; D not certain. V was trimmed by 4 bases and J by 8 bases, leaving 11 bases between them. Per the germline V gene, CDR1 is MDHEN and CDR2 is SYDVKM. This CDR3 has 12 amino acids.

In its sample, this clone was seen a few times. V gene TRBV5-6 combines with J gene TRBJ2-1, with no clear D. With 5 bases removed from V and 4 bases from J, the gap between germline ends came to 10 bases. The CDR3 extends over 13 amino acids. The germline V gene encodes CDR1 SGHDT and CDR2 YYEEEE. In nucleotides, the CDR3 is TGTGCCAGCAGGGTAGCAGGATACAATGAGCAGTTCTTC. Its translation: CASRVAGYNEQFF.

The chain carries TRBV7-9 and TRBJ2-1, with 7 bases fitting TRBD1. With V trimmed by 6 bases and J by 1 base, 6 bases remained unmatched. This CDR3 is 15 amino acids long. The germline V gene has CDR1 SEHNR and CDR2 FQNEAQ (reference sequence). The CDR3 DNA follows: TGTGCCAGCAGAGGATCGACAGGGTCCTACAATGAGCAGTTCTTC. Its translation: CASRGSTGSYNEQFF.

This clone appeared a few times. This sequence joins TRBV6-6 and TRBJ1-1, with D perhaps TRBD1 (6 bases). Trimming removed 6 bases from V and 5 bases from J, with 10 bases in between. Germline assignment: CDR1 MNHNY and CDR2 SVGAGI (reference sequence). This CDR3 is built from 12 residues. CDR3 in amino acids: CASRQGRTEAFF. The CDR3 DNA is TGTGCCAGCAGACAGGGAAGGACTGAAGCTTTCTTT.

V and J are TRBV30 and TRBJ1-1, with D possibly TRBD1 on 6 matching bases. CDR1 is GTSNPN and CDR2 is SVGIG in the germline V gene (reference sequence). The V gene lost 8 bases and the J gene lost 0 bases, with 16 bases spanning the gap. The CDR3 extends over 14 amino acids. CDR3 in DNA: TGTGCCCTCCCGAGGGGGGGGATGAACACTGAAGCTTTCTTT. Its translation is CALPRGGMNTEAFF.

This clone was detected only a few times. The V gene is TRBV29-1, the J gene TRBJ2-3, with 13 bases lining up with TRBD2. J was trimmed by 9 bases and V by 6 bases; bases with no gene match: 12. The CDR3 is 15 amino acids. Germline values: CDR1 SQVTM, CDR2 ANQGSEA. The CDR3 protein is CSVLGLAGERATQYF. CDR3 coding DNA: TGCAGCGTCCTCGGACTAGCGGGAGAGCGGGCCACGCAGTATTTT.

J is TRBJ2-5 and V is TRBV4-1, with D possibly matching TRBD2 (5 bases). CDR1 is MGHRA, CDR2 YSYEKL, per germline. The CDR3 sequence is 16 residues long. The V end was cut by 1 base, the J end by 4 bases, with 16 bases between. DNA of the CDR3: TGCGCCAGCAGCCAAGGTTCCACCGGGGTCCCAGAGACCCAGTACTTC. It codes for CASSQGSTGVPETQYF.

This clone was detected a few times. The genes are TRBV29-1 and TRBJ2-3; weak D call: TRBD1 (6 bases). Germline CDR1 SQVTM, CDR2 ANQGSEA. Trimming shortened V by 7 bases and J by 1 base, and 21 bases separated the two germline ends. The CDR3 loop spans 16 amino acids. In DNA form, the CDR3 reads TGCAGCGCTACCACAGGGTTGGTCTTGGGCACAGATACGCAGTATTTT. Amino acid sequence: CSATTGLVLGTDTQYF.

This clone was recorded a few times. The gene calls are TRBV5-1 and TRBJ2-3, with D possibly matching TRBD1 (6 bases). There are 13 residues in the CDR3. Germline lookup yields CDR1 SGHRS and CDR2 YFSETQ. V was clipped by 4 bases and J by 6 bases, with 12 bases between them. The CDR3 sequence: CASSEHRDDTQYF. The CDR3 region has the DNA TGCGCCAGCAGCGAGCACAGGGACGATACGCAGTATTTT.

This clone was counted ten times or more. The chain has TRBV7-9 and TRBJ1-4; no reliable D call. The CDR3 extends over 16 amino acids. Deletions cut 8 bases from V and 0 bases from J, with 16 bases between. Germline assignment: CDR1 SEHNR and CDR2 FQNEAQ (reference sequence). CDR3 in amino acids: CASRAAKGSTNEKLFF. CDR3 bases: TGTGCCAGCCGCGCAGCCAAAGGATCAACTAATGAAAAACTGTTTTTT. The whole variable domain, remainder taken from reference TRBV7-9 and TRBJ1-4, is DTGVSQNPRHKITKRGQNVTFRCDPISEHNRLYWYRQTLGQGPEFLTYFQNEAQLEKSRLLSDRFSAERPKGSFSTLEIQRTEQGDSAMYLCASRAAKGSTNEKLFFGSGTQLSVL.

The V and J genes are TRBV19 and TRBJ2-1; 7 bases line up with TRBD2. Germline V lookup: CDR1 LNHDA, CDR2 SQIVND (reference sequence). V lost 3 bases, J lost 3 bases, and 8 bases stayed unmatched. This CDR3 spans 16 amino acids. The CDR3 sequence is CASSILSGTIYNEQFF. The CDR3, as DNA: TGTGCCAGTAGTATCCTTTCCGGGACTATCTACAATGAGCAGTTCTTC.

The chain has TRBV30 and TRBJ1-2, with D hard to call. Germline V gene lookup returns CDR1 GTSNPN and CDR2 SVGIG (reference sequence). Deletions cut 2 bases from V and 12 bases from J, with 13 bases between. The CDR3 loop spans 11 amino acids. In DNA, the CDR3 is TGTGCCTGGAGTTCTGCCTACTATAACACCTTC. Residues: CAWSSAYYNTF.

This clone has just a few counts. The chain recombines TRBV4-1 with TRBJ1-2; D gene uncertain. CDR3 length: 13 amino acids. Trimming took off 0 bases at V and 2 bases at J, with 4 bases between the two ends. Looked up from germline, CDR1 is MGHRA and CDR2 is YSYEKL. The CDR3, as DNA: TGCGCCAGCAGCCAAGACCGAAACTATGGCTACACCTTC. Protein: CASSQDRNYGYTF.

This chain joins TRBV29-1 and TRBJ2-2; 8 nucleotides line up with TRBD2. The V gene end was trimmed by 6 bases and the J gene end by 7 bases; junction bases not matched to a gene: 10. CDR3 length: 14 amino acids. Germline lookup yields CDR1 SQVTM and CDR2 ANQGSEA. The CDR3 region is CSVATSGRVGELFF. DNA of the CDR3: TGCAGCGTCGCTACTAGCGGAAGGGTCGGGGAGCTGTTTTTT.

J is TRBJ2-2 and V is TRBV14, with D perhaps matching TRBD2 (7 bases). This CDR3 spans 16 amino acids. V was trimmed by 4 bases and J by 3 bases, leaving 15 bases between them. Germline V gene sequence: CDR1 SGHDN, CDR2 FVKESK. DNA for the CDR3: TGTGCCAGCAGCCTGCTCGCGGGGGCCTACACCGGGGAGCTGTTTTTT. Translating it yields CASSLLAGAYTGELFF.

This chain connects TRBV2 to TRBJ1-5; D may be TRBD1 (5 bases). The CDR3 contains 16 residues. V was cut by 2 bases and J by 2 bases, with 13 bases left in between. Germline CDR1 SNHLY, CDR2 FYNNEI. The CDR3, as DNA: TGTGCCAGCAGTGAAATTGGGGGTCGGGGCAATCAGCCCCAGCATTTT. It encodes CASSEIGGRGNQPQHF.

In its sample, this clone was seen a few times. The rearrangement uses TRBV7-2 and TRBJ1-2, with 11 nucleotides matching TRBD1. V gave up 3 bases and J gave up 7 bases; unmatched junction bases: 1. The CDR3 is 13 residues long. CDR1 SGHTA and CDR2 FQGNSA come from the germline V gene. The CDR3 DNA reads as TGTGCCAGCAGCTTTGGGACAGGGGGTGGCTACACCTTC. It encodes CASSFGTGGGYTF.

This clone was counted only a few times. This chain connects TRBV6-6 to TRBJ2-3; TRBD1 matches at 8 bases. V was clipped by 6 bases and J by 2 bases; unmatched bases: 1. Germline V lookup: CDR1 MNHNY, CDR2 SVGAGI (reference sequence). The length of the CDR3 is 13 residues. The CDR3 nucleotides read TGTGCCAGCAGGACAGGGGTCACAGATACGCAGTATTTT. Amino acids: CASRTGVTDTQYF.

This clone was counted between two and nine times. The chain carries TRBV11-2 and TRBJ2-5; 14 bases map to TRBD2. The CDR3 has 16 residues. The V gene's germline CDR1 is SGHAT and CDR2 FQNNGV. J lost 4 bases, V lost 3 bases, and 4 bases had no gene match. CDR3 nucleotides: TGTGCCAGCAGCTTTAGACTAGCGGGAGGGCCAGAGACCCAGTACTTC. Amino acid sequence: CASSFRLAGGPETQYF.

V usage is TRBV7-2 and J usage is TRBJ2-1; D unclear. The length of the CDR3 is 11 residues. V was cut by 4 bases and J by 5 bases, with 3 bases left in between. The V gene's germline CDR1 is SGHTA and CDR2 FQGNSA. The CDR3 DNA reads as TGTGCCAGCAGCTCGGACAATGAGCAGTTCTTC. Its protein is CASSSDNEQFF.